This T cell receptor beta chain was profiled in a study of OX40 agonist ivuxolimab in advanced cancers. Turning to the study itself: Patients in the trial were receiving intravenous ivuxolimab every 2 weeks, at doses of 0.01 to 10 mg/kg. Allowance was made for prior anti-PD-1, anti-PD-L1 or anti-CTLA-4 therapy, and about 44% had some.

People who had autoimmune disease history or systemic immunosuppression were excluded. Sequencing used immunoSEQ multiplex PCR; TCRdb keeps in-frame clones, though not all of them. The sample includes about 64,000 clones, roughly 82% of them seen just once. With 8 bases clipped from V and 4 bases from J, the junction kept 15 bases outside the gene matches. The CDR3 sequence is 15 residues long. Germline assignment: CDR1 SQVTM and CDR2 ANQGSEA. The sequencing here drew on CD4+ or CD8+ T cells sorted from blood, taken in a trial of the OX40 agonist ivuxolimab. The chain combines TRBV29-1 with TRBJ1-1; 8 nucleotides line up with TRBD1. The receptor's source is an adult with an advanced solid tumor such as melanoma, head and neck, liver or kidney cancer. CDR3 DNA sequence: TGCAGCTACACCGGGACAGGTGGAATAGGCACTGAAGCTTTCTTT. Translated, it gives CSYTGTGGIGTEAFF.